This T cell receptor beta chain was recovered during a study of siplizumab effects on memory and regulatory T cells. Study-wide results and limits: Relative to controls at more than 25%, mappable alloreactive CD4+ clones exhibited a mean Treg-derived proportion of approximately 70% with siplizumab.

Sequenced by immunoSEQ multiplex PCR; TCRdb stores in-frame clones only, minus some. The table records 100,000 or so clones, about 95% of them present only once. This clone has just one count. The antigen remains undetermined. The CDR3 is 13 residues long. The germline gives CDR1 SSHAT, CDR2 FNYEAQ (reference sequence). The V end was cut by 8 bases, the J end by 2 bases, with 11 bases between. The source material was Tregs sorted from blood. This TCR was sampled from a human donor in good health. The gene calls are TRBV7-7 and TRBJ2-3, with D unresolved. CDR3 sequence reads: CASARIPTDTQYF. The CDR3 nucleotides read TGTGCCAGCGCCCGGATCCCCACAGATACGCAGTATTTT.